This TCR beta chain was retrieved from a study of technical replicates of blood from a few donors. CDR1 is SGHVS and CDR2 is FQNEAQ in the germline V gene. The V gene end was trimmed by 0 bases and the J gene end by 9 bases; junction bases not matched to a gene: 11. The CDR3 runs 16 residues. This table comes from immunoSEQ multiplex PCR, and its TCRdb copy is limited to in-frame clones, with some not included. Of more than 65,000 clones listed, more than 85% were seen once; the top ten hold approximately 0.4%. This chain joins TRBV7-8 and TRBJ2-1, with TRBD2 identical over 7 bases. The TCR was taken from a human donor in good health. Sample: T cells isolated from PBMCs. CDR3 amino acids: CASSLAELALGVEQFF. CDR3 nucleotide sequence: TGTGCCAGCAGCTTAGCGGAACTAGCGCTAGGGGTTGAGCAGTTCTTC.